The present T cell receptor beta chain was sequenced within a study of cytomegalovirus exposure and HLA in healthy donors. As to this clone: What it binds is unknown.

Profiling relied on immunoSEQ multiplex PCR, and the TCRdb table lists in-frame clones only, not all of them. The sample holds over 250,000 clones; 80% to 90% are singletons and the top ten take approximately 1%. Donors came from a validation cohort of fewer than 150 subjects, distinct from the first 666-subject cohort. The study, taken as a whole, reports: The classifier was said to identify cytomegalovirus status with high specificity and sensitivity.

The sample consisted of PBMCs. The TCR comes from a woman under 30 in good health and CMV-seronegative.

DNA for the CDR3: TGCAGCGTTGCTCCCGGTCAGGGATCTAATGAAAAACTGTTTTTT. It yields the protein CSVAPGQGSNEKLFF. The chain uses TRBV29-1 and TRBJ1-4, with a tentative D call TRBD1 (5 bases). Germline V lookup: CDR1 SQVTM, CDR2 ANQGSEA. This CDR3 comprises 15 residues. With 4 bases removed from V and 3 bases from J, the gap between germline ends came to 15 bases.